Given below is one TCR beta chain in context. The record originates from a study of blood T cell repertoires in COVID-19. As for the study in general: There were acute and convalescent COVID-19 samples, and they came from the United States, Italy and Spain. Sample material is recorded as cDNA or gDNA derived from T cells, B-cell-depleted T cells, or PBMCs.

Germline V gene sequence: CDR1 KGHSH, CDR2 LQKENI. This CDR3 comprises 15 residues. The trim removed 6 bases at V and 1 base at J, leaving 8 bases unmatched. Authors' processing steps: Amplification of reference gene primers provided the estimated nucleated cell counts. Clones were sequenced by immunoSEQ multiplex PCR, and TCRdb holds only the in-frame ones, with some missing. D and trimming were read from the DNA, whereas the V and J calls and clone size are those reported in that table. The table lists more than 200,000 clones, 83% of them singletons. The rearrangement uses TRBV18 and TRBJ2-5; TRBD2 matches 7 bases. Sequenced input: peripheral blood. This receptor was taken from a woman aged 45-65 years with acute or convalescent COVID-19. For the CDR3, the DNA is TGTGCCAGCTCCCCTCGTTGGGGGGGCCAAGAGACCCAGTACTTC. Its translation: CASSPRWGGQETQYF.